The rows below give T cell receptor beta chains drawn from one sample of a study of blood T cell repertoires in COVID-19. The table came from immunoSEQ multiplex PCR; TCRdb's copy has only in-frame clones and leaves some out. The sample lists some 25,000 clones; 81% were seen once. The material sequenced was peripheral blood. These receptors all come from a man in his forties or fifties with active or convalescent COVID-19. The conserved cysteine and the conserved F or W are not part of the CDR3 here. A clone size is listed for some rows: how often the clone was seen (once, few, many), or a class if it is expanded.

TRBJ1-3 | - | TRBV6-8 | ATEDRFSGNTIY
TRBJ2-1 | - | TRBV6-4 | ASSGLAGGNEQF
TRBJ2-7 | - | TRBV15 | ATSRGYRYEQY
TRBJ2-1 | - | TRBV5-4 | ASSLGVFDEQF
TRBJ2-4 | once | TRBV7-9 | ASSPKGWMLHIQY
TRBJ1-1 | few | TRBV7-9 | ASSPWAEQTEAF
TRBJ2-3 | once | TRBV9 | ASTPSGKRSSGRPTDTQY
TRBJ1-2 | - | TRBV4-2 | ASSRGAGQYDGYT
TRBJ2-5 | - | TRBV7-2 | ASSFDLGGGQETQY
TRBJ2-7 | - | TRBV10-2 | ASSAYGYEQY
TRBJ1-4 | - | TRBV27 | ASSLTRGPAGEKLF
TRBJ2-1 | - | TRBV5-6 | ASSIRLVMRGNEQF
TRBJ1-5 | once | TRBV30 | AWSVRRNQPQH
TRBJ1-5 | once | TRBV9 | ASSVEGGQPQH
TRBJ1-2 | - | TRBV11-2 | ASSPEVGGGYGYT
TRBJ1-1 | - | TRBV6-1 | ASSEGDRGEAF
TRBJ1-6 | - | TRBV30 | ALGQGYNSPLH
TRBJ2-5 | - | TRBV7-9 | ASSWETGGAMGETQY
TRBJ1-6 | - | TRBV7-2 | ASSLGQDRLH
TRBJ2-1 | - | TRBV6-5 | ASSYSRGNEQF
TRBJ1-5 | - | TRBV24-1 | ATSDRRSNQPQH
TRBJ2-7 | - | TRBV29-1 | SVVRGQGTYEQY
TRBJ1-1 | - | TRBV30 | AWKLSLDSEAF
TRBJ1-2 | - | TRBV4-2 | ASSGQGAGYT
TRBJ2-1 | - | TRBV19 | ASSTFSGGYNEQF
TRBJ2-5 | - | TRBV6-5 | ASSYGQMETQY
TRBJ2-1 | - | TRBV27 | ASSSLSGQYYNEQF
TRBJ2-7 | - | TRBV5-5 | ASSPTERELYEQY
TRBJ2-3 | - | TRBV6-4 | ASSRAGGTSDTQY
TRBJ2-1 | - | TRBV29-1 | SVEKRGSSYNEQF
TRBJ1-6 | once | TRBV18 | ASSPQNRDSLH
TRBJ2-3 | - | TRBV15 | ATSRGYSNTDTQY
TRBJ2-3 | - | TRBV18 | ASSPGSGGADTQY
TRBJ2-1 | - | TRBV18 | ASSTSAPTSNEQF
TRBJ2-7 | once | TRBV7-2 | ASGEGDRGEQY
TRBJ2-7 | - | TRBV7-9 | ASSYSGSYEQY
TRBJ1-2 | - | TRBV29-1 | SAVGNYGYT
TRBJ1-5 | - | TRBV12-5 | ASRETGNQPQH
TRBJ2-7 | once | TRBV2 | ASSDQGTGEQY
TRBJ2-1 | - | TRBV12-5 | ASGLHNRAYNEQF